These 19 T cell receptor beta chains were sequenced from one sample in a study of vaccination and CD4 T cells after COVID-19. Treatment indicated: 10-day PBMC culture with coronavirus spike peptide pools or control peptides (ViraFEST assay). Scientists ran DNA taken from cultured CD4+ T cells through the Oncomine TCR Beta short-read assay for sequencing. In TCRdb, the PCR reads were re-called with MiXCR into one record per CDR3 protein. The sample holds 16,000 or so distinct CDR3 sequences; about 45% are singletons and the top ten take around 6.6%. These receptors are not linked to any known antigen. The specimen comprised CD4+ T cells from blood, cultured in vitro, sampled after SARS-CoV-2 vaccination. Source of these receptors: a human donor who had recovered from COVID-19.

J is TRBJ2-7 and V is TRBV7-9; no definite D call. V lost 0 bases and J 2 bases, leaving 5 bases between the germline ends. The CDR3 totals 13 residues. The germline CDR1 and CDR2 sequences are SEHNR and FQNEAQ (reference sequence). Here the CDR3 DNA reads TGTGCCAGCAGCTTAGCTGGGGCCTACGAGCAGTACTTC. Its translation is CASSLAGAYEQYF.

By share, this clonotype counts as medium-sized. The chain combines TRBV4-1 with TRBJ2-7; 12 bases are shared with TRBD2. CDR1 is MGHRA and CDR2 is YSYEKL in the germline V gene. The length of the CDR3 is 13 residues. Unmatched junction bases numbered 1, after V lost 4 bases and J lost 6 bases. The CDR3 region is CASSPGLAGEQYF. In DNA form, the CDR3 reads TGCGCCAGCAGCCCGGGACTAGCGGGCGAGCAGTACTTC.

This clonotype was recorded only once. This chain uses TRBV6-5 with TRBJ1-1; TRBD1 agrees at 8 bases. The germline V gene has CDR1 MNHEY and CDR2 SVGAGI. The CDR3 runs to 14 residues. V lost 1 base, J lost 7 bases, and 5 bases stayed unmatched. CDR3 in DNA: TGTGCCAGCAGTTACTTTACAGGGGGGGGTGAAGCTTTCTTT. It codes for CASSYFTGGGEAFF.

The V call is TRBV25-1, the J call TRBJ1-6; D might be TRBD1 (5 bases). Trimming shortened V by 6 bases and J by 11 bases, and 23 bases separated the two germline ends. Germline loops: CDR1 MGHDK, CDR2 SYGVNS. The CDR3 has 16 amino acids. CDR3 nucleotide sequence: TGTGCCAGCAGGCCACAGGCGTCGGGAATCGGTCCACCCCTCCACTTT. This gives the protein CASRPQASGIGPPLHF.

This clonotype was seen more than once but under ten times. The chain combines TRBV20-1 with TRBJ2-7; 11 nucleotides match TRBD2. The junction had 10 bases not matched to a gene; V was cut back by 8 bases and J by 4 bases. CDR1 and CDR2 (germline): DFQATT, SNEGSKA (reference sequence). The CDR3 sequence is 14 residues long. The CDR3 loop is CSWLPGLAAYEQYF. The CDR3 DNA follows: TGCAGTTGGTTGCCGGGACTAGCGGCTTACGAGCAGTACTTC.

The chain is built from TRBV12-3 or TRBV12-4 and TRBJ1-1; TRBD1 matches at 10 bases. This CDR3 spans 16 amino acids. The J segment lost 7 bases and the V segment lost 5 bases, leaving 13 bases of the junction unmatched. The CDR3 sequence: CASSPHSGTGEFEAFF. For the CDR3, the DNA is TGTGCCAGCAGTCCTCATTCCGGGACAGGGGAATTTGAAGCTTTCTTT.

The chain links TRBV6-1 to TRBJ1-5, with D perhaps matching TRBD1 (5 bases). Trimming took off 4 bases at V and 5 bases at J, with 15 bases between the two ends. CDR1 and CDR2 from the germline V gene are MNHNS and SASEGT. The CDR3 extends over 15 amino acids. CDR3 amino acids: CASSAGAGGDQPQHF. Here the CDR3 DNA reads TGTGCCAGCAGTGCCGGGGCAGGCGGCGATCAGCCCCAGCATTTT.

The chain recombines TRBV28 with TRBJ1-4; perhaps TRBD1 as D (5 bases). The CDR3 length is 16 residues. The germline gives CDR1 MDHEN, CDR2 SYDVKM. The ends were cut back, 4 bases at V and 4 bases at J, with 16 bases in the middle. This CDR3 is CASSSAAGEGNEKLFF. CDR3 DNA: TGTGCCAGCAGTTCGGCGGCGGGGGAGGGTAATGAAAAACTGTTTTTT.

The V call is TRBV20-1, the J call TRBJ2-7; 10 nucleotides line up with TRBD1. CDR1 and CDR2 from the germline V gene are DFQATT and SNEGSKA (reference sequence). The trim removed 6 bases at V and 1 base at J, leaving 6 bases unmatched. The CDR3 extends over 14 amino acids. The CDR3 sequence: CSADRQGASYEQYF. CDR3 DNA: TGCAGTGCAGACCGACAGGGGGCATCCTACGAGCAGTACTTC.

This clonotype was seen more than once but under ten times. CDR3 protein: CASSLTLLGDTEAFF. The CDR3, as DNA: TGTGCCAGTAGTTTAACGCTACTGGGGGACACTGAAGCTTTCTTT. V is TRBV19 and J is TRBJ1-1, with a weak D call TRBD1 (5 bases). The CDR3 consists of 15 residues. Deletions cut 5 bases from V and 3 bases from J, with 16 bases between. Germline assignment: CDR1 LNHDA and CDR2 SQIVND (reference sequence).

The chain combines TRBV2 with TRBJ1-5; no firm D call. Germline assignment: CDR1 SNHLY and CDR2 FYNNEI. The CDR3 is 15 amino acids. Trimming removed 3 bases from V and 3 bases from J, with 12 bases in between. This CDR3 reads CASSDRQANNQPQHF. The CDR3 DNA follows: TGTGCCAGCAGTGATCGGCAGGCTAACAATCAGCCCCAGCATTTT. The variable domain in full, with the rest retrieved from reference TRBV2 and TRBJ1-5, is EPEVTQTPSHQVTQMGQEVILRCVPISNHLYFYWYRQILGQKVEFLVSFYNNEISEKSEIFDDQFSVERPDGSNFTLKIRSTKLEDSAMYFCASSDRQANNQPQHFGDGTRLSIL.

This clonotype was counted a single time. The V and J genes are TRBV7-8 and TRBJ2-1, with a weak D call TRBD1 (6 bases). Germline assignment: CDR1 SGHVS and CDR2 FQNEAQ. V was trimmed by 6 bases and J by 4 bases, leaving 13 bases between them. The CDR3 length is 14 residues. The CDR3 here is CASRRQGLYNEQFF. CDR3 in DNA: TGTGCCAGCAGACGGCAGGGGCTGTACAATGAGCAGTTCTTC.

V and J are TRBV28 and TRBJ1-2; 11 bases fit TRBD1. This CDR3 has 14 residues. V gave up 6 bases and J gave up 4 bases; unmatched junction bases: 4. CDR1 and CDR2 (germline): MDHEN, SYDVKM. This CDR3 reads CASSGQGAIYGYTF. The DNA of the CDR3 is TGTGCCAGCAGCGGACAGGGGGCTATCTATGGCTACACCTTC.

This clonotype was seen a few times. The chain employs TRBV20-1 and TRBJ2-3; TRBD2 matches 10 bases. The V segment lost 4 bases and the J segment 5 bases; nucleotides outside the gene matches: 15. This CDR3 region has 17 residues. CDR1 and CDR2 from the germline V gene are DFQATT and SNEGSKA (reference sequence). The CDR3 loop is CSAKRSGEGLALDTQYF. In nucleotides, the CDR3 is TGCAGTGCTAAGAGGTCAGGAGAGGGACTAGCGCTAGATACGCAGTATTTT.

V and J are TRBV6-1 and TRBJ2-3, with TRBD2 matching 10 bases. The length of the CDR3 is 15 residues. Germline V gene lookup returns CDR1 MNHNS and CDR2 SASEGT. The junction had 4 bases not matched to a gene; V was cut back by 6 bases and J by 1 base. The DNA for the CDR3 is TGTGCCAGCAGAAGAGGGACTAGCGGCACAGATACGCAGTATTTT. Protein sequence: CASRRGTSGTDTQYF.

This chain joins TRBV20-1 and TRBJ2-7; D is uncertain. Trimming took off 3 bases at V and 2 bases at J, with 11 bases between the two ends. CDR3 length: 13 amino acids. In germline, CDR1 is DFQATT, CDR2 SNEGSKA (reference sequence). CDR3 bases: TGCAGTGCTAGGCAACCTGTGACCTACGAGCAGTACTTC. Translating it yields CSARQPVTYEQYF.

The V call is TRBV20-1, the J call TRBJ2-5; no clear D gene. The CDR3 spans 13 residues. Germline values: CDR1 DFQATT, CDR2 SNEGSKA (reference sequence). V was shortened by 0 bases and J by 1 base, with 6 bases between the two germline ends. The CDR3 sequence: CSAREGIQETQYF. The CDR3 nucleotides read TGCAGTGCTAGAGAAGGGATCCAAGAGACCCAGTACTTC.

This clonotype was seen more than once but under ten times. This chain connects TRBV7-2 to TRBJ1-2, with 7 bases identical to TRBD1. The V segment lost 5 bases and the J segment 9 bases; nucleotides outside the gene matches: 6. CDR1 is SGHTA, CDR2 FQGNSA, per germline. This CDR3 spans 12 amino acids. The CDR3 here is CASSAPGGSYTF. In nucleotides, the CDR3 is TGTGCCAGCAGCGCTCCAGGGGGGAGCTACACCTTC.

This clonotype was detected a few times. V usage is TRBV6-5 and J usage is TRBJ2-7, with TRBD2 identical over 12 bases. The trim removed 3 bases at V and 7 bases at J, leaving 7 bases unmatched. CDR3 length equals 15 residues. The V gene's germline CDR1 is MNHEY and CDR2 SVGAGI. CDR3 coding DNA: TGTGCCAGCAGTTATAGACTAGCGGGAGCTTCTGAGCAGTACTTC. The encoded protein is CASSYRLAGASEQYF.